This T cell receptor beta chain was sequenced for a study of cytomegalovirus exposure and HLA in healthy donors. Whole-study findings and limits: Among immune exposure information, only CMV serostatus was available. At a 0.05 false discovery rate, a later analysis found some 17,000 TCR beta sequences to be associated with HLA alleles.

Concerning this clone: Its antigen remains unidentified. A read error may account for a junction end that differs from germline.

PCR employed 60 Vbeta and 13 Jbeta primers. Sequencing was performed with immunoSEQ multiplex PCR; in TCRdb, only in-frame clones are kept and a portion is missing. The sample yields about 190,000 clones, roughly 81% seen once. This CDR3 spans 17 amino acids. CDR1 is SGHRS and CDR2 is YFSETQ in the germline V gene. This chain joins TRBV5-1 and TRBJ2-2, with TRBD1 matching over 8 bases. The clonotype comes from a woman aged 25 to 39 in good health and CMV-seropositive. The sequencing sample was made of PBMCs. As DNA, the CDR3 is TGCGCCAGCAGCTTGGGATTCCGGGACAGGAACACCGGGGAGCCGTTTTTT. Amino acid sequence: CASSLGFRDRNTGEPFF.